This T cell receptor (beta chain) was retrieved from a study of Graves' ophthalmopathy and Graves' hyperthyroidism. As the template, RNA transcripts were used to amplify TCR beta CDR3 regions. The workflow started with a first-round RT-PCR run with HTBI primers and then moved on to a second-round multiplex PCR. TCRdb re-called the multiplex PCR reads with MiXCR, one entry per CDR3 protein. The data hold some 370,000 distinct CDR3 sequences, with 17% observed a single time. Hyperthyroidism showing no ophthalmopathy within 18 months of follow-up was stable. Hyperthyroidism cases were recent diagnoses of under 2 months' duration in people aged 18 to 65. The CDR3 extends over 13 amino acids. V was pared by 4 bases and J by 3 bases, with 2 bases of the junction left unmatched. Per the germline V gene, CDR1 is SNHLY and CDR2 is FYNNEI.

J is TRBJ2-5 and V is TRBV2, with TRBD1 identical over 7 bases. This clonotype was obtained from an adult woman with stable Graves' hyperthyroidism. The sequenced sample was peripheral blood. The CDR3 here is CASSAQGKETQYF. In DNA, the CDR3 is TGTGCCAGCAGTGCACAGGGGAAAGAGACCCAGTACTTC.